These 26 T cell receptor beta chains originate from one sample sequenced in a study of cytomegalovirus exposure and HLA in healthy donors. The PCR ran on 60 Vbeta and 13 Jbeta primers. Profiled with immunoSEQ multiplex PCR; TCRdb holds only in-frame clones, not every one. The sample has some 40,000 clones, approximately 75% seen once. The sample comprised PBMCs. The receptors originated from a man aged 35-49 years in good health and CMV-seronegative.

V is TRBV5-1 and J is TRBJ2-1; 10 bases agree with TRBD2. V was pared by 2 bases and J by 9 bases, with 11 bases of the junction left unmatched. This CDR3 spans 16 amino acids. Germline V gene data show CDR1 as SGHRS and CDR2 as YFSETQ. The DNA for the CDR3 is TGCGCCAGCAGCTTCCAAGCGGGGGGGCCGAACGGTGAGCAGTTCTTC. This encodes CASSFQAGGPNGEQFF.

This chain links TRBV5-4 with TRBJ2-1; maybe TRBD1 (6 bases). Trimming stripped 4 bases from V and 0 bases from J, with 14 bases between. The CDR3 is made up of 16 amino acids. CDR1 is SGHNT and CDR2 is YYREEE in the germline V gene (reference sequence). The CDR3 loop reads CASSRDTRSSYNEQFF. The DNA for the CDR3 is TGTGCCAGCAGCAGGGACACCAGGAGCTCCTACAATGAGCAGTTCTTC.

This sequence joins TRBV29-1 and TRBJ2-3; 11 positions agree with TRBD1. Germline V gene sequence: CDR1 SQVTM, CDR2 ANQGSEA. After removal of 3 bases from V and 4 bases from J, the junction contained 3 bases not matched to a gene. This CDR3 contains 14 residues. The CDR3 loop reads CSVDRTGGADTQYF. CDR3 DNA sequence: TGCAGCGTTGACAGGACAGGGGGCGCAGATACGCAGTATTTT.

This chain links TRBV4-2 with TRBJ1-6; D unresolved. CDR1 is LGHNA and CDR2 is YNFKEQ in the germline V gene. The CDR3 contains 16 residues. Trimming took 1 base from V and 8 from J, leaving 15 bases between them. CDR3 sequence (DNA): TGTGCCAGCAGCCAAGCTCCTTGGGCTGCCGATTCACCCCTCCACTTT. Its translation: CASSQAPWAADSPLHF.

V and J are TRBV6-1 and TRBJ2-7, with D perhaps matching TRBD2 (5 bases). V was trimmed by 6 bases and J by 6 bases, leaving 12 bases between them. The CDR3 is made up of 12 amino acids. Germline V gives CDR1 MNHNS, CDR2 SASEGT. In nucleotides, the CDR3 is TGTGCCAGCAGCCGAGAGGGATCCGAGCAGTACTTC. This translates into CASSREGSEQYF.

This chain uses TRBV6-1 with TRBJ2-7; maybe TRBD2 (6 bases). This CDR3 spans 16 amino acids. Germline V lookup: CDR1 MNHNS, CDR2 SASEGT. Trimming stripped 0 bases from V and 7 bases from J, with 19 bases between. This CDR3 reads CASSEAGGRRLGEQYF. For the CDR3, the DNA is TGTGCCAGCAGTGAAGCGGGAGGCAGGCGCCTGGGGGAGCAGTACTTC.

This clone was recorded only once. The CDR3: CASSGAILRGTDTQYF. The CDR3, as DNA: TGTGCCAGCAGTGGCGCTATACTGAGAGGCACAGATACGCAGTATTTT. This chain links TRBV2 with TRBJ2-3; D remains ambiguous. The CDR3 length is 16 residues. CDR1 SNHLY and CDR2 FYNNEI come from the germline V gene. V gave up 4 bases and J gave up 1 base, with 15 bases separating them. Looking up the rest from reference TRBV2 and TRBJ2-3 gives the full variable domain: EPEVTQTPSHQVTQMGQEVILRCVPISNHLYFYWYRQILGQKVEFLVSFYNNEISEKSEIFDDQFSVERPDGSNFTLKIRSTKLEDSAMYFCASSGAILRGTDTQYFGPGTRLTVL.

The V call is TRBV5-1, the J call TRBJ2-5; TRBD2 is a possible D gene (6 bases). From germline, CDR1 is SGHRS and CDR2 YFSETQ. The CDR3 covers 14 residues. V lost 0 bases, J lost 2 bases, and 8 bases lay in between. The CDR3 protein is CASSLEAGQETQYF. The DNA of the CDR3 is TGCGCCAGCAGCTTGGAGGCGGGGCAAGAGACCCAGTACTTC.

V gene TRBV6-6 combines with J gene TRBJ1-6; D is unresolved. Germline CDR1 MNHNY, CDR2 SVGAGI (reference sequence). There are 16 residues in the CDR3. V was pared by 6 bases and J by 5 bases, with 17 bases between. The chain's CDR3 is CASSPANPTNNSPLHF. In nucleotides, the CDR3 is TGTGCCAGCAGCCCGGCGAACCCCACTAATAATTCACCCCTCCACTTT.

This clone has more than one count but fewer than ten. The chain uses TRBV28 and TRBJ1-5, with TRBD1 identical over 7 bases. CDR3 length: 15 residues. The J segment lost 3 bases and the V segment lost 6 bases, leaving 8 bases of the junction unmatched. Germline CDR1 is MDHEN and CDR2 is SYDVKM. CDR3 sequence reads: CASSLQTGHNQPQHF. The CDR3, as DNA: TGTGCCAGCAGCCTACAGACAGGGCACAATCAGCCCCAGCATTTT.

The genes are TRBV7-2 and TRBJ1-1; D is perhaps TRBD1 (5 bases). Trimming pared 0 bases from V and 4 bases from J, leaving 9 bases between. The CDR3 totals 14 residues. Germline V gene sequence: CDR1 SGHTA, CDR2 FQGNSA. CDR3 region: CASSLAGGTTEAFF. The CDR3 DNA reads as TGTGCCAGCAGCTTAGCGGGGGGTACCACTGAAGCTTTCTTT.

The chain combines TRBV5-1 with TRBJ2-3; TRBD1 matches at 9 bases. The CDR3 contains 16 residues. Germline-derived CDR1 and CDR2 are SGHRS and YFSETQ. J lost 2 bases, V lost 0 bases, and 4 bases had no gene match. CDR3 sequence reads: CASSLVRTGDTDTQYF. The CDR3 DNA sequence: TGCGCCAGCAGCTTGGTGCGGACAGGGGACACAGATACGCAGTATTTT.

This clone was detected a few times. The genes are TRBV5-5 and TRBJ1-1; no clear D. This CDR3 spans 13 amino acids. Germline loops: CDR1 SGHKS, CDR2 YYEKEE (reference sequence). Trimming left V 2 bases short and J 1 base short, with 6 bases between. This chain's CDR3 is CASSFSRNTEAFF. DNA for the CDR3: TGTGCCAGCAGCTTTTCTCGGAACACTGAAGCTTTCTTT.

About this clone: A junction end diverges from the germline sequence, so it may reflect a read error. The chain is built from TRBV5-4 and TRBJ2-1; 8 bases are shared with TRBD2. Per the germline V gene, CDR1 is SGHNT and CDR2 is YYREEE (reference sequence). The CDR3 has 12 residues. The CDR3: CASSLGLASILF. In DNA, the CDR3 is TGTGCCAGCAGCTTGGGACTAGCGTCAATACTCTTC.

DNA for the CDR3: TGTGCCAGCAGCCTCCGGGACAGGGGTCTAGGGCAGCCCCAGCATTTT. Encoded protein: CASSLRDRGLGQPQHF. The chain carries TRBV7-8 and TRBJ1-5, with 10 bases matching TRBD1. The length of the CDR3 is 16 residues. Germline CDR1 reads SGHVS; CDR2 reads FQNEAQ. Unmatched junction bases numbered 11, after V lost 5 bases and J lost 7 bases.

The rearrangement uses TRBV4-1 and TRBJ2-5; 9 nucleotides agree with TRBD1. J gave up 5 bases and V 4 bases, and 11 bases lay outside the gene matches. Germline CDR1 reads MGHRA; CDR2 reads YSYEKL. CDR3 length equals 16 residues. CDR3 DNA sequence: TGCGCCAGCAGCCGACACCCGGGACAGGGAACCGAGACCCAGTACTTC. This codes for CASSRHPGQGTETQYF.

This clone is a singleton in its sample. The CDR3: CASSYGGFEQFF. The CDR3 DNA is TGTGCCAGCAGTTACGGGGGCTTCGAGCAGTTCTTC. J is TRBJ2-1 and V is TRBV6-6; a weak D match, TRBD1 (6 bases). From germline, CDR1 is MNHNY and CDR2 SVGAGI (reference sequence). The CDR3 has 12 amino acids. V lost 2 bases, J lost 10 bases, and 9 bases lay in between.

V usage is TRBV11-2 and J usage is TRBJ2-5; 12 positions match TRBD2. Trimming cost V 4 bases and J 3 bases; bases outside gene matches: 6. Germline CDR1 reads SGHAT; CDR2 reads FQNNGV. This CDR3 has 16 residues. The DNA for the CDR3 is TGTGCCAGCAGCTCTCGGCTAGCGGGGGGGAAAGAGACCCAGTACTTC. Residues: CASSSRLAGGKETQYF.

This chain uses TRBV11-2 with TRBJ2-1; D not resolved. Germline-derived CDR1 and CDR2 are SGHAT and FQNNGV. This CDR3 spans 13 amino acids. V lost 1 base, J lost 5 bases, and 6 bases lay in between. In DNA, the CDR3 is TGTGCCAGCAGCTTAGGGCAGAACAATGAGCAGTTCTTC. This codes for CASSLGQNNEQFF. The full variable domain, in which reference TRBV11-2 and TRBJ2-1 provide the parts outside the CDR3, is EAGVAQSPRYKIIEKRQSVAFWCNPISGHATLYWYQQILGQGPKLLIQFQNNGVVDDSQLPKDRFSAERLKGVDSTLKIQPAKLEDSAVYLCASSLGQNNEQFFGPGTRLTVL.

V usage is TRBV7-2 and J usage is TRBJ2-1, with 13 bases aligning to TRBD2. J gave up 6 bases and V 5 bases, and 4 bases lay outside the gene matches. Germline V gene sequence: CDR1 SGHTA, CDR2 FQGNSA. This CDR3 comprises 15 residues. The CDR3 loop is CASSPLAGGFNEQFF. The CDR3 DNA is TGTGCCAGCAGCCCACTAGCGGGGGGGTTCAATGAGCAGTTCTTC.

The CDR3 reads CASRGGTGGYGYTF. The CDR3 nucleotides read TGTGCCAGCAGGGGTGGGACAGGGGGTTATGGCTACACCTTC. The chain carries TRBV2 and TRBJ1-2; 11 bases are shared with TRBD1. Germline V gene lookup returns CDR1 SNHLY and CDR2 FYNNEI. The V gene end was trimmed by 6 bases and the J gene end by 5 bases; junction bases not matched to a gene: 5. The CDR3 totals 14 residues.

This chain uses TRBV28 with TRBJ1-6; D not certain. The V gene's germline CDR1 is MDHEN and CDR2 SYDVKM. This CDR3 has 14 residues. V lost 7 bases and J 7 bases, leaving 14 bases between the germline ends. The CDR3 nucleotides read TGTGCCAGCATTCAGAGTCCGGGGAATTCACCCCTCCACTTT. This codes for CASIQSPGNSPLHF.

The rearrangement joins TRBV2 to TRBJ1-1, with D perhaps matching TRBD1 (6 bases). Per germline, CDR1 SNHLY and CDR2 FYNNEI. This CDR3 is 14 amino acids long. Trimming pared 6 bases from V and 1 base from J, leaving 12 bases between. This chain's CDR3 is CASRSSGENTEAFF. Here the CDR3 DNA reads TGTGCCAGCAGGTCGTCAGGGGAGAACACTGAAGCTTTCTTT.

This clone was seen a few times. The rearrangement links TRBV6-5 to TRBJ2-7; D is undetermined. The ends were cut back, 6 bases at V and 0 bases at J, with 15 bases in the middle. Germline CDR1 is MNHEY and CDR2 is SVGAGI. The CDR3 runs 15 residues. As DNA, the CDR3 is TGTGCCAGCAGACGGATGAGGAGCAGCTCCTACGAGCAGTACTTC. Protein product: CASRRMRSSSYEQYF.

The chain employs TRBV30 and TRBJ2-2; 9 bases align to TRBD1. The ends lost 6 bases at V and 7 bases at J; junction bases unmatched: 12. The germline V gene encodes CDR1 GTSNPN and CDR2 SVGIG (reference sequence). The CDR3 has 15 residues. CDR3 bases: TGTGCCTGTGATTATTACAGGGGGCTGGGCGGGGAGCTGTTTTTT. This gives the protein CACDYYRGLGGELFF.

This chain links TRBV7-2 with TRBJ2-1, with 10 bases identical to TRBD2. The germline gives CDR1 SGHTA, CDR2 FQGNSA. The V gene end was trimmed by 5 bases and the J gene end by 6 bases; junction bases not matched to a gene: 7. The CDR3 has 15 residues. The CDR3 sequence: CASSISGGAPNEQFF. The CDR3 bases are TGTGCCAGCAGCATCAGCGGGGGGGCCCCCAATGAGCAGTTCTTC.